This TCR beta chain was identified in a study of T cell changes during pregnancy in multiple sclerosis. Germline CDR1 MNHNS, CDR2 SASEGT. Trimming removed 3 bases at V and 1 base at J, with 6 bases between. The CDR3 is made up of 13 amino acids. TCRdb's copy holds only in-frame clones and misses some; the assay was immunoSEQ multiplex PCR. The top ten hold about 1.2% of the sample, which has around 71,000 clones, around nine tenths seen once. The material was peripheral blood, obtained in the third trimester of pregnancy. This chain links TRBV6-1 with TRBJ1-2; no clear D. The clonotype comes from a female donor with multiple sclerosis, enrolled in a pregnancy study. CDR3 amino acids: CASSDADNYGYTF. In nucleotides, the CDR3 is TGTGCCAGCAGTGACGCGGATAACTATGGCTACACCTTC.